This T cell receptor (beta chain) was observed in a study of shared clonotypes between healthy human individuals. V lost 2 bases, J lost 0 bases, and 21 bases lay in between. CDR3 length equals 19 residues. Germline-derived CDR1 and CDR2 are SGHVS and FNYEAQ. Assay: immunoSEQ multiplex PCR; the TCRdb copy retains only in-frame clones and omits some. The table lists about 1.1 million clones, about 84% of them singletons. The origin of this receptor is a man aged 18-30 years in good health. Some clones in this sample may be carry-over from other donors' samples. The sample taken for sequencing was memory CD4+ T cells from PBMCs. As to subset: CD45RA-negative fraction. The chain carries TRBV7-6 and TRBJ2-3; D perhaps matches TRBD2 (6 bases). DNA for the CDR3: TGTGCCAGCAGCTTATTGCGGGGAGAGAACCCAATAAGCACAGATACGCAGTATTTT. Translation: CASSLLRGENPISTDTQYF.